Detailed here is one TCR beta chain. Its antigen is as yet unknown. The data were obtained in a study of T cells in localized non-small cell lung cancer. The CDR3 totals 13 residues. V was cut by 3 bases and J by 6 bases, with 12 bases left in between. Per the germline V gene, CDR1 is SQVTM and CDR2 is ANQGSEA. Sequencing used immunoSEQ multiplex PCR; TCRdb keeps in-frame clones, though not all of them. The sample records around 2,700 clones, around a third being singletons. Study findings and constraints: Appearing in adjacent lung were a median about 50 of the top 100 tumor clones. Heterogeneity is still possible, as just one tumor region was sequenced. A raised T cell density in blood coincided with lengthier overall survival.

This chain connects TRBV29-1 to TRBJ2-1; tentative D call: TRBD2 (5 bases). The sequence came from a man aged 35 to 69 with stage I lung adenocarcinoma. The material was lung tumor tissue, obtained before any cancer treatment. CDR3: CSVETTVGNEQFF. CDR3 coding DNA: TGCAGCGTTGAGACTACCGTCGGCAATGAGCAGTTCTTC.